The 15 T cell receptor beta chains reported below all come from one sample, sequenced in a study of response to subunit inactivated influenza vaccine. TCRdb used MiXCR to reprocess the RT-PCR reads, holding one entry per CDR3 protein. The sample has about 520,000 distinct CDR3 sequences; roughly 27% are singletons. The sample in question was CD4+ T cells sorted from PBMCs, obtained about 5 days after vaccination. The receptors shown here come from a man aged 45-60 years who received an inactivated influenza vaccine.

This clonotype was detected only once. This rearrangement joins TRBV6-2 or TRBV6-3 to TRBJ1-3; D perhaps matches TRBD1 (5 bases). Germline V lookup: CDR1 MNHEY, CDR2 SVGEGT. V was cut by 6 bases and J by 0 bases, with 12 bases left in between. The length of the CDR3 is 15 residues. CDR3 in DNA: TGTGCCAGCAGACGCCGGGACCTCTCTGGAAACACCATATATTTT. This sequence encodes CASRRRDLSGNTIYF.

This clonotype was detected only a few times. V usage is TRBV10-3 and J usage is TRBJ1-5, with D possibly being TRBD1 (5 bases). The CDR3 contains 14 residues. V lost 0 bases and J 5 bases, leaving 8 bases between the germline ends. Germline V gives CDR1 ENHRY, CDR2 SYGVKD. The CDR3 reads CAISESKGYQPQHF. The DNA of the CDR3 is TGTGCCATCAGTGAGTCGAAGGGGTATCAGCCCCAGCATTTT.

The rearrangement links TRBV5-1 to TRBJ2-1; TRBD2 aligns across 11 bases. This CDR3 region has 16 residues. The germline CDR1 and CDR2 sequences are SGHRS and YFSETQ. Losses at the gene ends were 4 bases for V and 9 bases for J; bases not matched to a gene: 12. CDR3: CASSPPRDSGGGEQFF. CDR3 DNA: TGCGCCAGCAGCCCCCCTCGGGATAGCGGGGGGGGTGAGCAGTTCTTC.

This chain uses TRBV7-8 with TRBJ2-7; D possibly corresponds to TRBD1 (6 bases). The CDR3 extends over 17 amino acids. Trimming left V 2 bases short and J 0 bases short, with 17 bases between. The germline CDR1 and CDR2 sequences are SGHVS and FQNEAQ. This CDR3 is CASSLNRLWGPSYEQYF. The DNA for the CDR3 is TGTGCCAGCAGCTTAAACAGGTTGTGGGGGCCCTCCTACGAGCAGTACTTC.

This clonotype was counted many times. The gene calls are TRBV11-2 and TRBJ2-2, with D unresolved. The CDR3 spans 17 residues. CDR1 SGHAT and CDR2 FQNNGV come from the germline V gene. Between the trimmed V and J ends, which lost 1 base and 5 bases, there was a span of 17 bases. The CDR3 DNA follows: TGTGCCAGCAGCTTAGCGGTTGGCAGAGTCATGACCGGGGAGCTGTTTTTT. Encoded protein: CASSLAVGRVMTGELFF.

There are a few counts of this clonotype. The chain links TRBV11-2 to TRBJ2-2; D is undetermined. V lost 7 bases to trimming and J lost 1 base, with 10 bases between them. The CDR3 consists of 14 residues. CDR1 is SGHAT and CDR2 is FQNNGV in the germline V gene. The CDR3 DNA reads as TGTGCCAGCATTGGGGAACAGAACACCGGGGAGCTGTTTTTT. Its protein is CASIGEQNTGELFF.

This clonotype has only a few counts. The chain links TRBV29-1 to TRBJ2-1, with 11 bases lining up with TRBD2. V lost 5 bases, J lost 7 bases, and 13 bases stayed unmatched. Germline assignment: CDR1 SQVTM and CDR2 ANQGSEA. This CDR3 has 16 amino acids. CDR3 amino acids: CSVSIGASGGWNEQFF. The CDR3 coding sequence is TGCAGCGTTTCTATTGGGGCTAGCGGGGGGTGGAATGAGCAGTTCTTC.

CDR3 coding DNA: TGTGCCTGCACCCAAGGTTCCGGAGACACCGGGGAGCTGTTTTTT. Protein product: CACTQGSGDTGELFF. The V call is TRBV3-1, the J call TRBJ2-2; D gene uncertain. Trimming took 11 bases from V and 3 from J, leaving 19 bases between them. The length of the CDR3 is 15 residues. Germline assignment: CDR1 LGHDT and CDR2 YNNKEL (reference sequence).

The table lists this clonotype with a few counts. This rearrangement joins TRBV5-4 to TRBJ1-1; 9 nucleotides match TRBD1. Germline V CDR1 and CDR2: SGHNT, YYREEE (reference sequence). V was clipped by 4 bases and J by 5 bases; unmatched bases: 6. This CDR3 has 14 residues. The DNA of the CDR3 is TGTGCCAGCAGCCGACGGGACAGGGAGACTGAAGCTTTCTTT. This gives the protein CASSRRDRETEAFF.

This clonotype has ten or more counts. The chain carries TRBV12-3 or TRBV12-4 and TRBJ2-1, with D tentatively TRBD1 (6 bases). The V gene lost 6 bases and the J gene lost 0 bases, with 9 bases spanning the gap. This CDR3 has 14 amino acids. CDR3 protein: CASSLRGSYNEQFF. The CDR3 region has the DNA TGTGCCAGCAGCCTCAGGGGCTCCTACAATGAGCAGTTCTTC.

The V and J genes are TRBV7-9 and TRBJ1-2, with D unresolved. Per germline, CDR1 SEHNR and CDR2 FQNEAQ (reference sequence). CDR3 length: 13 amino acids. Trimming took off 1 base at V and 4 bases at J, with 7 bases between the two ends. Written as DNA, the CDR3 is TGTGCCAGCAGCTTAGGACAAATCTATGGCTACACCTTC. Its translation: CASSLGQIYGYTF.

There are a few counts of this clonotype. J is TRBJ1-6 and V is TRBV18; tentatively, D is TRBD1 (6 bases). The CDR3 is 13 amino acids. From germline, CDR1 is KGHSH and CDR2 LQKENI. Trimming cost V 3 bases and J 15 bases, with 15 bases left between them. CDR3 region: CASSPNPRDNLHF. The CDR3 DNA reads as TGTGCCAGCTCACCCAATCCCCGGGACAACCTCCACTTT.

The rearrangement joins TRBV27 to TRBJ2-5; tentatively, D is TRBD2 (6 bases). This CDR3 is 14 amino acids long. CDR1 is MNHEY and CDR2 is SMNVEV in the germline V gene (reference sequence). V dropped 4 bases and J dropped 5 bases, with 14 bases sitting between them. CDR3 amino acids: CASSSGLSGETQYF. In DNA, the CDR3 is TGTGCCAGCAGTTCAGGACTATCAGGGGAGACCCAGTACTTC.

The chain uses TRBV4-3 and TRBJ2-7; no firm D call. Deletions cut 3 bases from V and 2 bases from J, with 14 bases between. Germline V gene data show CDR1 as LGHNA and CDR2 as YSLEER. The CDR3 contains 15 residues. CDR3 sequence: CASSQSQTRAYEQYF. The CDR3 DNA follows: TGCGCCAGCAGCCAGTCTCAGACACGGGCCTACGAGCAGTACTTC.

This clonotype was observed a handful of times. The chain joins TRBV6-6 to TRBJ2-7; 7 bases match TRBD2. V gave up 5 bases and J gave up 4 bases; unmatched junction bases: 5. Looked up from germline, CDR1 is MNHNY and CDR2 is SVGAGI (reference sequence). The CDR3 is 13 residues long. CDR3 sequence reads: CASSAGETYEQYF. In DNA form, the CDR3 reads TGTGCCAGCAGTGCGGGGGAGACTTACGAGCAGTACTTC.